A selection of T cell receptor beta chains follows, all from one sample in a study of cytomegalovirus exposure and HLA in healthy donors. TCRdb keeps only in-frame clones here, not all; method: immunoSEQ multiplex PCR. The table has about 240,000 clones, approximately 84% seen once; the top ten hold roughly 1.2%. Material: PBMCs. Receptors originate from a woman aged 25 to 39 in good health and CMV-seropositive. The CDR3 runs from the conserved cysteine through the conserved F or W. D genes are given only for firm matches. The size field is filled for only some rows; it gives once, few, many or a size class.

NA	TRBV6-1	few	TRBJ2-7	CASSVEVSLGEQYF	TGTGCCAGCAGTGTGGAGGTAAGCCTTGGAGAGCAGTACTTC
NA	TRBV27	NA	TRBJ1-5	CASSLQGSVQPQHF	TGTGCCAGCAGTCTACAGGGTAGTGTTCAGCCCCAGCATTTT
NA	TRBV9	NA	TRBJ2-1	CASSQGNQDNEQFF	TGTGCCAGCAGTCAGGGTAATCAAGACAATGAGCAGTTCTTC
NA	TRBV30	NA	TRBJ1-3	CAWSGGRRIAGNTIYF	TGTGCCTGGAGTGGGGGCAGGAGAATAGCTGGAAACACCATATATTTT
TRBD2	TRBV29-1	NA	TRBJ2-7	CSVDGLAGVYEQYF	TGCAGCGTTGATGGGCTAGCGGGAGTATACGAGCAGTACTTC
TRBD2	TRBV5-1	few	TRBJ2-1	CASSSIAGDSYNEQFF	TGCGCCAGCAGCTCAATAGCGGGAGACTCCTACAATGAGCAGTTCTTC
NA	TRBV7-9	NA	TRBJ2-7	CASSFSAYEQYF	TGTGCCAGCAGCTTCTCGGCCTACGAGCAGTACTTC
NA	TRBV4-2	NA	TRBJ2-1	CASSQDTGQGAYNEQFF	TGTGCCAGCAGCCAAGATACGGGACAAGGAGCCTACAATGAGCAGTTCTTC
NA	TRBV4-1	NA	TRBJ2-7	CASSQNDVQGIHEQYF	TGCGCCAGCAGCCAAAATGACGTACAGGGAATCCACGAGCAGTACTTC
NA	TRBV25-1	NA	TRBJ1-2	CASSLSGEGYGYTF	TGTGCCAGCAGTCTATCGGGGGAAGGGTATGGCTACACCTTC